Each of the 27 T cell receptor beta chains below was sequenced from the same sample in a study of vaccination and CD4 T cells after COVID-19. With the Oncomine TCR Beta short-read assay, DNA from cultured CD4+ T cells was sequenced. TCRdb ran MiXCR on the PCR reads and lists one entry per CDR3 protein. The table lists about 14,000 distinct CDR3 sequences, under 30% of them singletons, with roughly a fifth in the top ten. Treatment denoted: roughly ten-day PBMC culture with coronavirus spike peptide pools or control peptides (ViraFEST assay). These receptors lack a known antigen. Sequenced input: cultured CD4+ T cells from blood. The receptors originated from a human donor with COVID-19.

This clonotype has just a few counts. The chain uses TRBV20-1 and TRBJ2-5; D not resolved. The V and J ends lost 5 bases and 7 bases respectively, with 17 bases between them. The CDR3 has 13 residues. Germline CDR1 reads DFQATT; CDR2 reads SNEGSKA (reference sequence). The CDR3 bases are TGCAGTGCTGGGCCTACCCCTCGGGTGACCCAGTACTTC. Its translation: CSAGPTPRVTQYF.

The V gene is TRBV12-3 or TRBV12-4, the J gene TRBJ1-1, with D uncertain. The CDR3 runs to 12 residues. Trimming stripped 4 bases from V and 3 bases from J, with 6 bases between. DNA for the CDR3: TGTGCCAGCAGTTCTGAACACACTGAAGCTTTCTTT. It specifies CASSSEHTEAFF.

The chain joins TRBV28 to TRBJ1-2, with TRBD1 matching 9 bases. CDR1 and CDR2 (germline): MDHEN, SYDVKM. CDR3 length equals 17 residues. Trimming cost V 5 bases and J 5 bases; bases outside gene matches: 15. The CDR3 region is CASSKTGTGRGNYGYTF. CDR3 nucleotides: TGTGCCAGCAGTAAAACCGGGACAGGGCGAGGGAATTATGGCTACACCTTC.

This clonotype has just a few counts. This sequence joins TRBV19 and TRBJ2-1; 10 bases map to TRBD2. After removal of 6 bases from V and 7 bases from J, the junction contained 12 bases not matched to a gene. The V gene's germline CDR1 is LNHDA and CDR2 SQIVND (reference sequence). This CDR3 is 16 amino acids long. CDR3 amino acids: CASSLLAGDIVNEQFF. The CDR3 coding sequence is TGTGCCAGTAGCCTTCTAGCGGGGGATATTGTGAATGAGCAGTTCTTC.

This clonotype was counted only a few times. The chain joins TRBV28 to TRBJ2-3; no reliable D call. V lost 4 bases to trimming and J lost 6 bases, with 8 bases between them. Germline lookup yields CDR1 MDHEN and CDR2 SYDVKM. The CDR3 runs 12 residues. The CDR3 nucleotides are TGTGCCAGCAGTTCCACGTGGGATACGCAGTATTTT. Translation gives CASSSTWDTQYF.

The rearrangement uses TRBV5-1 and TRBJ1-4; D gene uncertain. The V and J ends lost 4 bases and 3 bases respectively, with 10 bases between them. Germline CDR1 reads SGHRS; CDR2 reads YFSETQ. The CDR3 spans 14 residues. The CDR3 nucleotides read TGCGCCAGCAGCGTCCAGACTCCTAATGAAAAACTGTTTTTT. Its translation: CASSVQTPNEKLFF.

The chain uses TRBV20-1 and TRBJ2-7; 7 positions match TRBD2. The CDR3 consists of 13 residues. Germline V lookup: CDR1 DFQATT, CDR2 SNEGSKA (reference sequence). CDR3 nucleotide sequence: TGCAGCACCGGGGGAGGGCTCCCCTACGAGCAGTACTTC. This gives the protein CSTGGGLPYEQYF.

The chain uses TRBV6-1 and TRBJ1-1; no firm D call. Germline CDR1 is MNHNS and CDR2 is SASEGT. There are 14 residues in the CDR3. Trimming pared 6 bases from V and 3 bases from J, leaving 14 bases between. The CDR3 loop reads CASSLRSWDTEAFF. The CDR3, as DNA: TGTGCCAGCAGCCTGAGATCTTGGGACACTGAAGCTTTCTTT.

This clonotype was detected a few times. The V gene is TRBV7-3, the J gene TRBJ2-2; no clear D. CDR1 is SGHTA, CDR2 FQGTGA, per germline. The V gene lost 1 base and the J gene lost 7 bases, with 7 bases spanning the gap. The CDR3 loop spans 13 amino acids. CDR3: CASSLIPNGELFF. The CDR3 DNA is TGTGCCAGCAGCTTAATCCCGAACGGGGAGCTGTTTTTT.

The sample holds a few counts of this clonotype. CDR3 in DNA: TGCGCCAGCAGCTTGGGGGCAGTCATGAACACTGAAGCTTTCTTT. Its protein is CASSLGAVMNTEAFF. The rearrangement links TRBV5-1 to TRBJ1-1, with D unclear. Germline loops: CDR1 SGHRS, CDR2 YFSETQ. Between the trimmed V and J ends, which lost 0 bases and 0 bases, there was a span of 9 bases. This CDR3 spans 15 amino acids.

This clonotype showed up just a few times. The chain recombines TRBV7-2 with TRBJ1-6, with 8 bases identical to TRBD1. Germline trimming cut 7 bases from V and 10 bases from J; bases unmatched to any gene: 15. This CDR3 region has 16 residues. Germline CDR1 reads SGHTA; CDR2 reads FQGNSA. This CDR3 reads CASKNPDRAVKSPLHF. CDR3 sequence (DNA): TGTGCCAGCAAGAATCCGGACAGGGCAGTTAAGTCACCCCTCCACTTT.

The rearrangement links TRBV7-9 to TRBJ1-3, with TRBD1 identical over 7 bases. V was pared by 7 bases and J by 8 bases, with 11 bases of the junction left unmatched. The CDR3 has 14 residues. CDR1 and CDR2 from the germline V gene are SEHNR and FQNEAQ (reference sequence). In DNA form, the CDR3 reads TGTGCCAGCAATTATGGAGGGGGCTTTGACACCATATATTTT. Its protein is CASNYGGGFDTIYF. The full variable domain, with the rest looked up from reference TRBV7-9 and TRBJ1-3, is DTGVSQNPRHKITKRGQNVTFRCDPISEHNRLYWYRQTLGQGPEFLTYFQNEAQLEKSRLLSDRFSAERPKGSFSTLEIQRTEQGDSAMYLCASNYGGGFDTIYFGEGSWLTVV.

This clonotype occurred a few times. This sequence joins TRBV11-2 and TRBJ1-1; a weak D match, TRBD1 (5 bases). CDR1 is SGHAT, CDR2 FQNNGV, per germline. This CDR3 spans 14 amino acids. The V end was cut by 5 bases, the J end by 2 bases, with 12 bases between. Here the CDR3 reads CASSTRDLNTEAFF. CDR3 in DNA: TGTGCCAGCAGCACCCGGGACCTCAACACTGAAGCTTTCTTT.

The rearrangement joins TRBV5-1 to TRBJ1-4; 7 bases match TRBD1. Germline V lookup: CDR1 SGHRS, CDR2 YFSETQ. Trimming took 0 bases from V and 3 from J; bases not matched to a gene: 5. The CDR3 extends over 16 amino acids. The CDR3 spells CASSLAGGSPNEKLFF. The CDR3, as DNA: TGCGCCAGCAGCTTGGCAGGGGGAAGTCCTAATGAAAAACTGTTTTTT.

The chain uses TRBV5-1 and TRBJ1-2, with 8 bases that match TRBD1. CDR3 length equals 15 residues. The ends lost 0 bases at V and 6 bases at J; junction bases unmatched: 7. CDR1 and CDR2 from the germline V gene are SGHRS and YFSETQ. The CDR3 region has the DNA TGCGCCAGCAGCTTGGGGGCGACAGGGGTGCATGGCTACACCTTC. This encodes CASSLGATGVHGYTF.

This clonotype counts as medium-sized. J is TRBJ1-5 and V is TRBV7-8; weak D call: TRBD1 (6 bases). The CDR3 length is 15 residues. Germline CDR1 is SGHVS and CDR2 is FQNEAQ. Trimming took off 1 base at V and 4 bases at J, with 11 bases between the two ends. DNA for the CDR3: TGTGCCAGCAGCTTAGTGGGGGCAGTTAATCAGCCCCAGCATTTT. Amino acids: CASSLVGAVNQPQHF.

The chain joins TRBV6-1 to TRBJ1-1; a weak D match, TRBD1 (6 bases). Germline V gene data show CDR1 as MNHNS and CDR2 as SASEGT. V was cut by 3 bases and J by 4 bases, with 15 bases left in between. This CDR3 spans 15 amino acids. The CDR3 is CASSDRTVPATEAFF. CDR3 coding DNA: TGTGCCAGCAGTGATAGGACAGTCCCGGCCACTGAAGCTTTCTTT.

The J gene is TRBJ2-7, the V gene TRBV27; D perhaps matches TRBD2 (7 bases). V lost 6 bases to trimming and J lost 3 bases, with 21 bases between them. CDR3 size: 16 residues. Germline CDR1 is MNHEY and CDR2 is SMNVEV (reference sequence). The CDR3 DNA is TGTGCCAGCAGCTGGGGGGGGGCCTCCCAGATCTACGAGCAGTACTTC. It specifies CASSWGGASQIYEQYF.

This clonotype was seen only a few times. The rearrangement uses TRBV7-9 and TRBJ1-4; 9 bases match TRBD1. Germline V gene sequence: CDR1 SEHNR, CDR2 FQNEAQ (reference sequence). There are 14 residues in the CDR3. V shed 3 bases, J shed 7 bases, and the junction held 3 bases outside the gene matches. The CDR3 loop is CASSFDRGFEKLFF. CDR3 in DNA: TGTGCCAGCAGCTTTGACAGGGGGTTTGAAAAACTGTTTTTT.

Only a few counts were recorded for this clonotype. The genes are TRBV12-3 or TRBV12-4 and TRBJ1-6, with no clear D. The ends were cut back, 7 bases at V and 4 bases at J, with 8 bases in the middle. This CDR3 is 13 amino acids long. The chain's CDR3 is CASKPGYNSPLHF. In DNA, the CDR3 is TGTGCCAGCAAGCCGGGTTATAATTCACCCCTCCACTTT.

The sample holds a few counts of this clonotype. This chain joins TRBV5-4 and TRBJ1-2; the match to TRBD1 covers 8 bases. Unmatched junction bases numbered 4, after V lost 4 bases and J lost 2 bases. The CDR3 has 14 amino acids. Per germline, CDR1 SGHNT and CDR2 YYREEE (reference sequence). The CDR3 sequence: CASSSNRGNYGYTF. CDR3 DNA sequence: TGTGCCAGCAGCAGTAACAGGGGGAACTATGGCTACACCTTC.

The rearrangement uses TRBV6-1 and TRBJ1-1; TRBD1 matches at 10 bases. This CDR3 spans 14 amino acids. Germline V gives CDR1 MNHNS, CDR2 SASEGT. After removal of 6 bases from V and 4 bases from J, the junction contained 5 bases not matched to a gene. Written as DNA, the CDR3 is TGTGCCAGCAGGACAGGGGGCTCGGCCACTGAAGCTTTCTTT. The encoded protein is CASRTGGSATEAFF.

This clonotype has just a few counts. The chain employs TRBV19 and TRBJ2-2; tentatively, D is TRBD2 (5 bases). The V end was cut by 5 bases, the J end by 0 bases, with 13 bases between. The V gene's germline CDR1 is LNHDA and CDR2 SQIVND (reference sequence). The CDR3 has 16 amino acids. The CDR3 coding sequence is TGTGCCAGTAGTCTCATCGGAGGCCCGAACACCGGGGAGCTGTTTTTT. Residues: CASSLIGGPNTGELFF. Together with reference TRBV19 and TRBJ2-2, the CDR3 gives the full variable domain: DGGITQSPKYLFRKEGQNVTLSCEQNLNHDAMYWYRQDPGQGLRLIYYSQIVNDFQKGDIAEGYSVSREKKESFPLTVTSAQKNPTAFYLCASSLIGGPNTGELFFGEGSRLTVL.

The chain joins TRBV15 to TRBJ2-3, with D possibly matching TRBD2 (5 bases). Germline V gene sequence: CDR1 LNHNV, CDR2 YYDKDF (reference sequence). Trimming left V 1 base short and J 0 bases short, with 11 bases between. CDR3 length equals 16 residues. The CDR3 bases are TGTGCCACCAGCAGAGTCGGTAGCGTCAGCACAGATACGCAGTATTTT. Translation: CATSRVGSVSTDTQYF. Looking up the rest from reference TRBV15 and TRBJ2-3 gives the full variable domain: DAMVIQNPRYQVTQFGKPVTLSCSQTLNHNVMYWYQQKSSQAPKLLFHYYDKDFNNEADTPDNFQSRRPNTSFCFLDIRSPGLGDTAMYLCATSRVGSVSTDTQYFGPGTRLTVL.

This chain joins TRBV6-5 and TRBJ2-1; TRBD2 might be the D (5 bases). Germline V CDR1 and CDR2: MNHEY, SVGAGI. Trimming removed 0 bases at V and 1 base at J, with 16 bases between. This CDR3 spans 18 amino acids. The CDR3 DNA sequence: TGTGCCAGCAGTTACTCGGCGGGTGCATTGGATTCCTACAATGAGCAGTTCTTC. Residues: CASSYSAGALDSYNEQFF.

Within the sample, this clonotype is medium-sized. The J gene is TRBJ1-5, the V gene TRBV6-2 or TRBV6-3; D is unresolved. CDR1 MNHEY and CDR2 SVGEGT come from the germline V gene. Trimming left V 2 bases short and J 5 bases short, with 4 bases between. This CDR3 contains 12 residues. Here the CDR3 reads CASSYRDQPQHF. CDR3 DNA: TGTGCCAGCAGTTACAGAGATCAGCCCCAGCATTTT.

The chain carries TRBV5-1 and TRBJ1-1, with D maybe TRBD1 (6 bases). Germline loops: CDR1 SGHRS, CDR2 YFSETQ. The V gene lost 4 bases and the J gene lost 1 base, with 11 bases spanning the gap. This CDR3 has 14 residues. The CDR3 protein is CASSVTTGNTEAFF. CDR3 DNA: TGCGCCAGCAGCGTAACGACAGGGAACACTGAAGCTTTCTTT.